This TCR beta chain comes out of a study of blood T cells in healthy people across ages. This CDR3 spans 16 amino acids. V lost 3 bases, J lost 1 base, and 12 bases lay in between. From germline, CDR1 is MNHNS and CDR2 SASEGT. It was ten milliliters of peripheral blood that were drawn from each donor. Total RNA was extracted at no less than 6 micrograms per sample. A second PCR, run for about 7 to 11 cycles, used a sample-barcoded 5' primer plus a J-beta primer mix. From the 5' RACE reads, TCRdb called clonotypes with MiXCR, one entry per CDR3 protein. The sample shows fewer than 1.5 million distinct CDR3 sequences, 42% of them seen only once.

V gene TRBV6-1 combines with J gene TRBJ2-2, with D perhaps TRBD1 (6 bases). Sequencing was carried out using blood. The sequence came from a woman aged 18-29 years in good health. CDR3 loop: CASSDFWTVNTGELFF. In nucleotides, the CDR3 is TGTGCCAGCAGTGATTTCTGGACAGTGAACACCGGGGAGCTGTTTTTT.